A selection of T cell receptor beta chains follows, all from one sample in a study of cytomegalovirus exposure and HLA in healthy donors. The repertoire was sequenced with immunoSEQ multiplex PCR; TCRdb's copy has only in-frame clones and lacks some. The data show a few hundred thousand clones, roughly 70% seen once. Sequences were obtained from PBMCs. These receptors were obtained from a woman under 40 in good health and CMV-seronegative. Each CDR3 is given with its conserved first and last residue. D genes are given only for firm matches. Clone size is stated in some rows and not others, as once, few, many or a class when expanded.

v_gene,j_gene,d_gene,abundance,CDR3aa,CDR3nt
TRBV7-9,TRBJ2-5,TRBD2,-,CSSSSSGAETQYF,TGTTCCAGCAGCTCTAGCGGGGCAGAGACCCAGTACTTC
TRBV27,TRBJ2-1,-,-,CASSLDGEQFF,TGTGCCAGCAGTCTAGACGGTGAGCAGTTCTTC
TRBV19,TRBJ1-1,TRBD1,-,CASSRQGMNTEAFF,TGTGCCAGTAGCCGACAGGGCATGAACACTGAAGCTTTCTTT
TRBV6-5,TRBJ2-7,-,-,CASSYEGSSYEQYF,TGTGCCAGCAGTTACGAGGGCAGCTCCTACGAGCAGTACTTC
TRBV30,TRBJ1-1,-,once,CAWSDDLGVNTEAFF,TGTGCCTGGAGTGATGACCTCGGGGTGAACACTGAAGCTTTCTTT
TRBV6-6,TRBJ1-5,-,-,CASQYRPPQPQHF,TGTGCCAGCCAATACAGGCCTCCTCAGCCCCAGCATTTT
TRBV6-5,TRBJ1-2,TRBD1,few,CASSYREQGAGGYTF,TGTGCCAGCAGTTACCGGGAACAGGGGGCGGGGGGCTACACCTTC
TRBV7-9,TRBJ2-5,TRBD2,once,CASSSGRLAVPETQYF,TGTGCCAGCAGCTCCGGGCGACTAGCGGTCCCGGAGACTCAGTACTTC
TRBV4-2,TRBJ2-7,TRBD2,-,CASSQLAGGYEQYF,TGTGCCAGCAGCCAACTTGCGGGGGGCTACGAGCAGTACTTC
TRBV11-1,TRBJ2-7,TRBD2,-,CASGRGSYEQYF,TGTGCCAGCGGGAGGGGATCCTACGAGCAGTACTTC